Listed below are T cell receptor beta chains from one sample, sequenced in a study of PD-L1 blockade in urothelial cancer. Using immunoSEQ multiplex PCR, the repertoire was profiled, and TCRdb retains in-frame clones only, with some absent. The sample includes 35,000 or so clones, about 80% seen only once; the top ten take roughly 14%. Sample: PBMCs, taken around atezolizumab (anti-PD-L1) treatment. The source of these receptors is a man aged 60 to 75 with urothelial cancer. Each CDR3 is given with its conserved first and last residue. A D gene is named only where the DNA matches it firmly. Clone size is given for some rows only: seen once, a few or many times, or a class if the clone is expanded.

size,D,J,V,length,CDR3,DNA
NA,NA,TRBJ1-2,TRBV5-6,14,CASIGGRRLDGYTF,TGTGCCAGCATCGGGGGGCGAAGGTTGGATGGCTACACCTTC
NA,NA,TRBJ2-5,TRBV7-9,14,CASSLAARQETQYF,TGTGCCAGCAGCTTAGCGGCGCGGCAAGAGACCCAGTACTTC
NA,NA,TRBJ1-1,TRBV19,13,CASSINRAPEAFF,TGTGCCAGTAGTATAAACAGGGCACCTGAAGCTTTCTTT
NA,NA,TRBJ2-7,TRBV9,14,CASSITTGSYEQYF,TGTGCCAGCAGCATTACGACTGGCTCCTACGAGCAGTACTTC
NA,TRBD1,TRBJ1-2,TRBV23-1,15,CASSPRLDRVDGYTF,TGCGCCAGCAGTCCTCGACTTGACAGGGTAGATGGCTACACCTTC
once,TRBD2,TRBJ2-3,TRBV4-1,18,CASSQGGLAGEPGDTQYF,TGCGCCAGCAGCCAAGGGGGGCTAGCGGGGGAACCGGGGGATACGCAGTATTTT
once,NA,TRBJ1-1,TRBV5-5,16,CASSAHRRGADTEAFF,TGTGCCAGCAGCGCCCACAGACGCGGGGCCGACACTGAAGCTTTCTTT
NA,TRBD1,TRBJ1-1,TRBV18,14,CASSPQGGNTEAFF,TGTGCCAGCTCACCGCAAGGGGGCAACACTGAAGCTTTCTTT
NA,TRBD1,TRBJ2-3,TRBV5-4,15,CASSSDRGRTDTQYF,TGTGCCAGCAGTTCCGACAGGGGCCGCACAGATACGCAGTATTTT
NA,TRBD1,TRBJ2-2,TRBV11-2,16,CASSIARDRGVGELFF,TGTGCCAGCAGCATAGCCCGGGACAGGGGCGTCGGGGAGCTGTTTTTT
NA,NA,TRBJ1-1,TRBV18,14,CASSPLGEGTEAFF,TGTGCCAGCTCACCACTAGGGGAGGGCACTGAAGCTTTCTTT
NA,NA,TRBJ1-1,TRBV6-6,12,CASSYLNTEAFF,TGTGCCAGCAGTTATCTTAACACTGAAGCTTTCTTT
NA,TRBD1,TRBJ1-3,TRBV19,16,CASRPDRLNSGNTIYF,TGTGCCAGTAGGCCGGACAGGCTGAACTCTGGAAACACCATATATTTT
NA,NA,TRBJ2-3,TRBV1,17,CTSSQVASGRLGDTQYF,TGCACCAGCAGCCAAGTGGCTAGCGGGAGGTTGGGAGATACGCAGTATTTT
NA,NA,TRBJ2-1,TRBV2,15,CASSGVTDPRGEQFF,TGTGCCAGCAGTGGGGTTACCGACCCCCGCGGGGAGCAGTTCTTC
NA,TRBD2,TRBJ2-3,TRBV11-2,15,CASSVSGRITDTQYF,TGTGCCAGCAGCGTTAGCGGGAGGATAACAGATACGCAGTATTTT
NA,NA,TRBJ2-5,TRBV10-3,12,CAISEFSVPGYF,TGTGCCATCAGTGAGTTTTCAGTCCCGGGGTACTTC